This T cell receptor (beta chain) is drawn from a study of read filtering for tumor transcriptome and immune sequencing. This clonotype was seen repeatedly, ten times or more. The V end was cut by 5 bases, the J end by 7 bases, with 24 bases between. This CDR3 comprises 17 residues. Looked up from germline, CDR1 is SGHVS and CDR2 is FQNEAQ. This library used approximately 370 ng RNA and molecular barcoded adaptors spanning alpha/delta and beta/gamma chains. TCRdb passed the reads through MiXCR, listing each CDR3 protein once. Of tens of thousands of distinct CDR3 sequences in the sample, about 12% were seen once.

The specimen sequenced was a population of CD138-negative cells sorted from bone marrow. The TCR originated in a donor at least 40 years old with multiple myeloma. The chain links TRBV7-8 to TRBJ1-5; a weak D match, TRBD1 (6 bases). The CDR3 loop is CASSHTLDRVKGQPQHF. In nucleotides, the CDR3 is TGTGCCAGCAGCCATACCCTGGACAGAGTTAAAGGACAGCCCCAGCATTTT.